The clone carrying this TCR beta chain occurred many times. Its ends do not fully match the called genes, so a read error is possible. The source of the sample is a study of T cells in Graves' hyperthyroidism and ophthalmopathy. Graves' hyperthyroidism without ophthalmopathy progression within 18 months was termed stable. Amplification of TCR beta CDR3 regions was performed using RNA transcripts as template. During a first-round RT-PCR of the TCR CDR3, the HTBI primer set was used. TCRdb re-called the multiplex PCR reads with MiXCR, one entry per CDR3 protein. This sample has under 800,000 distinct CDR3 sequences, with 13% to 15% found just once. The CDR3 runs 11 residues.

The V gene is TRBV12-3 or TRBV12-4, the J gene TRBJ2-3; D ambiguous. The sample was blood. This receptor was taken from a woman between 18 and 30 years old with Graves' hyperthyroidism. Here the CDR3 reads CASSNTYTQYF. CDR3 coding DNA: TGTGCCAGCAGTAACACATATACGCAGTATTTT.